This T cell receptor (beta chain) was identified in a study of blood T cell repertoires in COVID-19. Assay used: immunoSEQ multiplex PCR; TCRdb lists only in-frame clones, some missing. The sample holds under 250,000 clones, 84% seen once. This CDR3 is built from 15 residues. The V gene's germline CDR1 is SGDLS and CDR2 YYNGEE. Trimming cost V 4 bases and J 3 bases, with 11 bases left between them. The material sequenced was peripheral blood. The chain links TRBV9 to TRBJ2-6; D possibly corresponds to TRBD1 (6 bases). This clonotype was sampled from a man in his fifties or sixties with acute or convalescent COVID-19. CDR3 sequence (DNA): TGTGCCAGCAGCAATAAGGGGGATGGGGCCAACGTCCTGACTTTC. This translates into CASSNKGDGANVLTF.